Listed here are 15 T cell receptor beta chains from one sample, sequenced in a study of CD4 T cells in relation to SARS-CoV-2 and coronaviruses. The antigens these receptors bind are not known. Data came from immunoSEQ multiplex PCR; TCRdb stores just in-frame clones and leaves some out. The sample records 20,000 to 25,000 clones, just under 75% being singletons. The unexposed donors gave CD4+ T cells in about 2010-2019, prior to COVID-19. After ten to eleven days of culture, CD4+ T cells were isolated. Sequenced input: CD4+ T cells from PBMCs, cultured in vitro. These receptor sequences come from a human donor in good health.

The chain carries TRBV7-9 and TRBJ1-1; 8 bases are a match to TRBD1. This CDR3 comprises 13 residues. The V and J ends lost 5 bases and 10 bases, in that order; junction bases with no gene match: 9. CDR1 and CDR2 (germline): SEHNR, FQNEAQ (reference sequence). The CDR3 DNA is TGTGCCAGCAGCCCCGGACAGGGCCGGGGAGCTTTCTTT. This translates into CASSPGQGRGAFF. The full variable domain, in which reference TRBV7-9 and TRBJ1-1 provide the parts outside the CDR3, is DTGVSQNPRHKITKRGQNVTFRCDPISEHNRLYWYRQTLGQGPEFLTYFQNEAQLEKSRLLSDRFSAERPKGSFSTLEIQRTEQGDSAMYLCASSPGQGRGAFFGQGTRLTVV.

The CDR3, as DNA: TGTGCCACCAGTGGCCCAGCGGGACGGGGCTCCTACAATGAGCAGTTCTTC. This gives the protein CATSGPAGRGSYNEQFF. The chain couples TRBV24-1 to TRBJ2-1, with 7 bases identical to TRBD2. V lost 5 bases and J lost 0; bases outside the gene matches: 9. Germline V lookup: CDR1 KGHDR, CDR2 SFDVKD. The CDR3 totals 17 residues.

This rearrangement joins TRBV10-1 to TRBJ2-5; D perhaps matches TRBD1 (6 bases). V lost 8 bases, J lost 4 bases, and 11 bases lay in between. The CDR3 consists of 12 residues. Germline assignment: CDR1 WNHNN and CDR2 SYGVQD (reference sequence). CDR3 in DNA: TGCGCCAGCGGTATACAGGGAGAGACCCAGTACTTC. Amino acids: CASGIQGETQYF.

This chain uses TRBV7-2 with TRBJ2-5; possible D gene TRBD2, 5 bases. Germline V gene lookup returns CDR1 SGHTA and CDR2 FQGNSA. The length of the CDR3 is 11 residues. The germline V and J ends were trimmed by 5 bases and 5 bases, with 6 bases remaining between them. CDR3 sequence: CASSPGETQYF. DNA for the CDR3: TGTGCCAGCAGCCCGGGGGAGACCCAGTACTTC.

The CDR3 nucleotides are TGTGCCAGCAGCTTGCGCCGGGACAGCACTTACTCCTACGAGCAGTACTTC. Protein: CASSLRRDSTYSYEQYF. The chain recombines TRBV11-2 with TRBJ2-7, with TRBD1 identical over 7 bases. The CDR3 spans 17 residues. Germline CDR1 reads SGHAT; CDR2 reads FQNNGV. J gave up 0 bases and V 3 bases, and 11 bases lay outside the gene matches. Full variable domain (missing parts from reference TRBV11-2 and TRBJ2-7): EAGVAQSPRYKIIEKRQSVAFWCNPISGHATLYWYQQILGQGPKLLIQFQNNGVVDDSQLPKDRFSAERLKGVDSTLKIQPAKLEDSAVYLCASSLRRDSTYSYEQYFGPGTRLTVT.

The V and J genes are TRBV14 and TRBJ1-3; D uncertain. The V end was cut by 1 base, the J end by 0 bases, with 7 bases between. Germline CDR1 and CDR2: SGHDN and FVKESK. This CDR3 has 15 amino acids. The CDR3 loop reads CASSQAASSGNTIYF. CDR3 DNA sequence: TGTGCCAGCAGCCAAGCCGCGAGCTCTGGAAACACCATATATTTT.

The chain recombines TRBV5-1 with TRBJ2-6; maybe TRBD2 (5 bases). With 0 bases removed from V and 4 bases from J, the gap between germline ends came to 17 bases. The CDR3 covers 18 residues. Looked up from germline, CDR1 is SGHRS and CDR2 is YFSETQ. CDR3 sequence (DNA): TGCGCCAGCAGCTTGGCCGCAACTAACCCGGGGGGGGCCAACGTCCTGACTTTC. It is translated as CASSLAATNPGGANVLTF.

This clone was picked up a small number of times. The V call is TRBV2, the J call TRBJ2-7; D gene unclear. This CDR3 contains 11 residues. Trimming removed 6 bases from V and 3 bases from J, with 6 bases in between. Germline V gene data show CDR1 as SNHLY and CDR2 as FYNNEI. The CDR3: CASRGYYEQYF. Here the CDR3 DNA reads TGTGCCAGCAGGGGTTACTACGAGCAGTACTTC.

CDR3 sequence: CASSPGGSSYEQYF. The DNA for the CDR3 is TGTGCCAGCAGCCCCGGCGGTAGCTCCTACGAGCAGTACTTC. This chain uses TRBV28 with TRBJ2-7; D remains unclear. The CDR3 is 14 amino acids. Trimming pared 6 bases from V and 0 bases from J, leaving 12 bases between. Looked up from germline, CDR1 is MDHEN and CDR2 is SYDVKM.

The rearrangement uses TRBV29-1 and TRBJ1-2; 9 nucleotides line up with TRBD1. Germline CDR1 SQVTM, CDR2 ANQGSEA. This CDR3 region has 12 residues. The junction had 5 bases not matched to a gene; V was cut back by 6 bases and J by 6 bases. CDR3 sequence (DNA): TGCAGCGTCGAACAGGGGGCAAATGGCTACACCTTC. It is translated as CSVEQGANGYTF.

A few counts support this clone. The CDR3 sequence: CASSPDRDVQPQHF. CDR3 sequence (DNA): TGTGCCAGCTCGCCGGACAGGGACGTTCAGCCCCAGCATTTT. The rearrangement joins TRBV18 to TRBJ1-5; 8 bases align to TRBD1. Germline V gene lookup returns CDR1 KGHSH and CDR2 LQKENI. This CDR3 contains 14 residues. V lost 6 bases, J lost 6 bases, and 7 bases stayed unmatched.

The chain uses TRBV11-2 and TRBJ2-1, with TRBD2 matching 11 bases. The ends lost 3 bases at V and 13 bases at J; junction bases unmatched: 11. Germline CDR1 and CDR2: SGHAT and FQNNGV. CDR3 size: 15 residues. CDR3 nucleotides: TGTGCCAGCAGCTTTAGCGGGAGGGCTACGAACGGACAGTTCTTC. It is translated as CASSFSGRATNGQFF.

The CDR3 here is CAWRLGRISYEQYF. CDR3 sequence (DNA): TGTGCCTGGAGGCTGGGACGGATCTCCTACGAGCAGTACTTC. The chain employs TRBV30 and TRBJ2-7; the D call may be TRBD1 or TRBD2 (5 bases each). The CDR3 contains 14 residues. V shed 3 bases and J shed 0 bases, with 12 bases lying between them. The germline V gene encodes CDR1 GTSNPN and CDR2 SVGIG (reference sequence).

The chain links TRBV28 to TRBJ2-7; 7 positions agree with TRBD1. The CDR3 consists of 16 residues. V gave up 5 bases and J gave up 2 bases; unmatched junction bases: 12. Germline values: CDR1 MDHEN, CDR2 SYDVKM. The chain's CDR3 is CASSPLQGLFTYEQYF. DNA for the CDR3: TGTGCCAGCAGTCCACTACAGGGGCTATTTACCTACGAGCAGTACTTC.

The V call is TRBV24-1, the J call TRBJ2-4, with 7 bases matching TRBD1. Germline lookup yields CDR1 KGHDR and CDR2 SFDVKD. The CDR3 loop spans 14 amino acids. The ends lost 0 bases at V and 8 bases at J; junction bases unmatched: 3. The CDR3 DNA sequence: TGTGCCACCAGTGATTTGAGGGACAGTGACATTCAGTACTTC. Protein product: CATSDLRDSDIQYF.